The clone carrying this T cell receptor (beta chain) was counted at least ten times. The sample originates from a study of T cells in Graves' hyperthyroidism and ophthalmopathy. Study as a whole: The authors collected peripheral blood at initial diagnosis, before any treatment.

V lost 6 bases, J lost 7 bases, and 4 bases stayed unmatched. The germline gives CDR1 MDHEN, CDR2 SYDVKM. The CDR3 runs 13 residues. The source material, RNA transcripts, was used to amplify TCR beta CDR3 regions. When the TCR CDR3 underwent first-round RT-PCR, the HTBI primer set was used. TCRdb recomputed calls from the multiplex PCR reads with MiXCR, one row per CDR3 protein. Altogether around 420,000 distinct CDR3 sequences are present, 15% to 18% being singletons, with the ten largest covering 12% to 15%. The sequenced material came from blood. The TCR comes from a young woman with Graves' hyperthyroidism. The genes are TRBV28 and TRBJ2-7; TRBD2 agrees at 12 bases. CDR3 in amino acids: CASSSGTSGEQYF. The DNA for the CDR3 is TGTGCCAGCAGCTCTGGGACTAGCGGGGAGCAGTACTTC.